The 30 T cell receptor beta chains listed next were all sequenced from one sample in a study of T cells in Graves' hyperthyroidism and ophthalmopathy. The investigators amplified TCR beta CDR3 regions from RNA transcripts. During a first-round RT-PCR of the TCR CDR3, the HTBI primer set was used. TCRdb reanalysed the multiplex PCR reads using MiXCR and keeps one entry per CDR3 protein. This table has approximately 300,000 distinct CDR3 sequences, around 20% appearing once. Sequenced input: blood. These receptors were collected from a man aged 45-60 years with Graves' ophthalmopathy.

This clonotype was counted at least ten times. CDR3: CASSLMTGGETQYF. CDR3 nucleotides: TGTGCCAGCAGTTTAATGACAGGGGGCGAGACCCAGTACTTC. V and J are TRBV27 and TRBJ2-5, with 10 bases fitting TRBD1. The ends lost 2 bases at V and 5 bases at J; junction bases unmatched: 2. Germline V gene sequence: CDR1 MNHEY, CDR2 SMNVEV (reference sequence). This CDR3 contains 14 residues.

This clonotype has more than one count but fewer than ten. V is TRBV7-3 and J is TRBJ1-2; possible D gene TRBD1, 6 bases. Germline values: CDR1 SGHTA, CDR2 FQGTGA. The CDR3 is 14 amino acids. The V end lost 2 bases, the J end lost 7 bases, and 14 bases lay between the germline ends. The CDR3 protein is CASSLPGAPGGYTF. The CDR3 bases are TGTGCCAGCAGCTTACCAGGGGCGCCCGGTGGCTACACCTTC.

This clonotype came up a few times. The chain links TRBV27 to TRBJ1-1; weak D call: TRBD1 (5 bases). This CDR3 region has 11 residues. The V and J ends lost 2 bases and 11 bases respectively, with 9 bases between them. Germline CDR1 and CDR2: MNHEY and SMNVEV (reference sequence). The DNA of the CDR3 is TGTGCCAGCAGTTTAGGGGGAACTGCTTTCTTT. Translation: CASSLGGTAFF.

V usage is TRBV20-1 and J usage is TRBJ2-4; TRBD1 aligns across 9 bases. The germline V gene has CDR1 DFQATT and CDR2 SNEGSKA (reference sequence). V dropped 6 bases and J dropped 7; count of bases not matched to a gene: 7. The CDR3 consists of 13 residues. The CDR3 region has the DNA TGCAGTGCCCGACAGGGGGTCGGGAACATTCAGTACTTC. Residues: CSARQGVGNIQYF.

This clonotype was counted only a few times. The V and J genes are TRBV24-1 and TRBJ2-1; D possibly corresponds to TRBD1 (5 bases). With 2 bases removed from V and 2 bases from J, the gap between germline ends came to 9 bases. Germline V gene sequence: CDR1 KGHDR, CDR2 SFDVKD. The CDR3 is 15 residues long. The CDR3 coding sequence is TGTGCCACCAGTGATTGGCAGGGCCCCTACAATGAGCAGTTCTTC. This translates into CATSDWQGPYNEQFF.

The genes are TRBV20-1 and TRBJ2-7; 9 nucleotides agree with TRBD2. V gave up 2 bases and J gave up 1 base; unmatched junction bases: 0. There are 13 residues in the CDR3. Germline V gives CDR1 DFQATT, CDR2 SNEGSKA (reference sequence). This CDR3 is CSARLAGSYEQYF. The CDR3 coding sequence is TGCAGTGCTAGACTAGCGGGGTCCTACGAGCAGTACTTC.

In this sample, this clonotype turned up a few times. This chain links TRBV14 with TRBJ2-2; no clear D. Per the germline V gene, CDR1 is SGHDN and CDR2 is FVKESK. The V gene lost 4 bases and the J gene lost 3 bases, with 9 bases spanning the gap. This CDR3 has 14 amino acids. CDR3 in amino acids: CASSPHSDTGELFF. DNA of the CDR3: TGTGCCAGCAGCCCCCATTCGGACACCGGGGAGCTGTTTTTT.

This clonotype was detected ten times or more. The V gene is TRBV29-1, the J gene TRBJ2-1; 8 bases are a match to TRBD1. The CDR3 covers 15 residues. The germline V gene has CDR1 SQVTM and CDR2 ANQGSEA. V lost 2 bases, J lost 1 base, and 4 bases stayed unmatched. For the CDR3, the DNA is TGCAGCGTTGAACGGAACAGGGGGTCCTACAATGAGCAGTTCTTC. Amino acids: CSVERNRGSYNEQFF.

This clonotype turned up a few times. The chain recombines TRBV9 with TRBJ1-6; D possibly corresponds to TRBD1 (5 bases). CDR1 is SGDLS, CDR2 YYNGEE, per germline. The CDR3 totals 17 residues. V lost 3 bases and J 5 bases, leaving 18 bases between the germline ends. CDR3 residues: CASSAYGRGRNNSPLHF. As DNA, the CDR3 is TGTGCCAGCAGCGCCTATGGGAGGGGTAGGAATAATTCACCCCTCCACTTT.

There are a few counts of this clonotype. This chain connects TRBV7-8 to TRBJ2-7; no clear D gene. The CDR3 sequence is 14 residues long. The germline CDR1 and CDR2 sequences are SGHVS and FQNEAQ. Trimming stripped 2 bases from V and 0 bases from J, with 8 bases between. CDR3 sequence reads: CASSLSLNSYEQYF. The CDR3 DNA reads TGTGCCAGCAGCTTATCGTTAAACTCCTACGAGCAGTACTTC.

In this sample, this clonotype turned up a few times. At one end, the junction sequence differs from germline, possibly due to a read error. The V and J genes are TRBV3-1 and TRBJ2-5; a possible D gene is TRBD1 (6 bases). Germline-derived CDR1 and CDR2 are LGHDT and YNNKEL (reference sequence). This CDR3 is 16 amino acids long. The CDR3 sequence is CASSQGRDILREAQYF. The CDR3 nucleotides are TGTGCCAGCAGCCAAGGCCGGGACATACTAAGAGAGGCCCAGTACTTC.

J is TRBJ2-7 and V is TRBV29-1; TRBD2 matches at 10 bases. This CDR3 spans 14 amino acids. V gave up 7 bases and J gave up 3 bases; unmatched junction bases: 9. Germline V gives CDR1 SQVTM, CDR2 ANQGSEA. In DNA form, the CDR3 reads TGCAGCGCCGCAGGACTAGCGGAAAACTACGAGCAGTACTTC. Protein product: CSAAGLAENYEQYF.

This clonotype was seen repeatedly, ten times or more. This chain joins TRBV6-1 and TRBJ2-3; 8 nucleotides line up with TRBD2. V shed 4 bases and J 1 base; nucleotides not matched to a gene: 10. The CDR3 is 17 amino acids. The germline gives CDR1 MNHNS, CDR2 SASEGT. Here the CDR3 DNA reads TGTGCCAGCAGTGCTTCGTCTAGCGGGTTCCGCACAGATACGCAGTATTTT. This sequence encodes CASSASSSGFRTDTQYF.

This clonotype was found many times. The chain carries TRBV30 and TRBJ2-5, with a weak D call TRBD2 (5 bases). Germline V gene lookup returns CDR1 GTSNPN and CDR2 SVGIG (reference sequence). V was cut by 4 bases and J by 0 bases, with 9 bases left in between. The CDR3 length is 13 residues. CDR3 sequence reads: CAWTLEYQETQYF. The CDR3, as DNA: TGTGCCTGGACACTAGAGTACCAAGAGACCCAGTACTTC.

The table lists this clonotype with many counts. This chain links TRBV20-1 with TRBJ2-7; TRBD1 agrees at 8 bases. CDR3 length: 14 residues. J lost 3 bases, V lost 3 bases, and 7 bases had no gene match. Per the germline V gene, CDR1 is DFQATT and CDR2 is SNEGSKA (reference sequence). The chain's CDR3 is CSASRRDRRYEQYF. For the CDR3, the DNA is TGCAGTGCTAGCAGACGGGACAGGCGCTACGAGCAGTACTTC.

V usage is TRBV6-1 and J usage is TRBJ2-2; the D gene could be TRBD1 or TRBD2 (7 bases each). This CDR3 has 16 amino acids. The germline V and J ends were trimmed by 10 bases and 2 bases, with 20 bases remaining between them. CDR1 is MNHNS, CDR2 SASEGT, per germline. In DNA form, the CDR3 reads TGTGCCACCACCCCCAGGGGGGGATTCAACACCGGGGAGCTGTTTTTT. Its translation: CATTPRGGFNTGELFF.

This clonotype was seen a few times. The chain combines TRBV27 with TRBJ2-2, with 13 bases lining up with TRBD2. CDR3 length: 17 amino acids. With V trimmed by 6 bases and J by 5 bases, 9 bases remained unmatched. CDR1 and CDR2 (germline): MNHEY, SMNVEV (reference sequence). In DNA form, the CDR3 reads TGTGCCAGCAGCCCGACCGGACTAGCGGGAGTTACCGGGGAGCTGTTTTTT. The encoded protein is CASSPTGLAGVTGELFF.

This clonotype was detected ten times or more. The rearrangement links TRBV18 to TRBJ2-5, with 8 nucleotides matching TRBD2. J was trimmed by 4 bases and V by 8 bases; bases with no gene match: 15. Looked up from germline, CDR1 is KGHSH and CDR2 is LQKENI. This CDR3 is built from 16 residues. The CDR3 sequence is CASTGGKRLAGETQYF. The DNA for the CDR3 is TGTGCCAGCACCGGAGGAAAAAGGCTAGCGGGAGAGACCCAGTACTTC. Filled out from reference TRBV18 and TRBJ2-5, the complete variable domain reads NAGVMQNPRHLVRRRGQEARLRCSPMKGHSHVYWYRQLPEEGLKFMVYLQKENIIDESGMPKERFSAEFPKEGPSILRIQQVVRGDSAAYFCASTGGKRLAGETQYFGPGTRLLVL.

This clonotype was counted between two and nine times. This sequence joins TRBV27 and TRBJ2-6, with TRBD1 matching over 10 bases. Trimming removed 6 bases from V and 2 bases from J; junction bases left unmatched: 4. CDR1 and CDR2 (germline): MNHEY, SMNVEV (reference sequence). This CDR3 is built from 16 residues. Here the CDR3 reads CASSRTGGAGANVLTF. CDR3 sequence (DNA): TGTGCCAGCAGCCGGACAGGGGGTGCTGGGGCCAACGTCCTGACTTTC.

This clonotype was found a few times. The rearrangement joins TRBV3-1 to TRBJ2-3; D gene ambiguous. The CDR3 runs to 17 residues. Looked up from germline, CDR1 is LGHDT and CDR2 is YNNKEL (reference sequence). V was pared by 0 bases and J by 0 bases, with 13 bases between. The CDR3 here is CASSQDPVRRSTDTQYF. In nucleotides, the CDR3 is TGTGCCAGCAGCCAAGACCCCGTACGGAGAAGCACAGATACGCAGTATTTT.

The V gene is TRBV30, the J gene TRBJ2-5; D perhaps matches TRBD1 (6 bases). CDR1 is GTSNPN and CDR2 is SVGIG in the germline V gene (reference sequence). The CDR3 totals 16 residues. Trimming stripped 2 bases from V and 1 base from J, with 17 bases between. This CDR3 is CAWSTPQGSIQETQYF. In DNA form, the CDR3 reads TGTGCCTGGAGTACCCCCCAGGGGTCCATCCAAGAGACCCAGTACTTC.

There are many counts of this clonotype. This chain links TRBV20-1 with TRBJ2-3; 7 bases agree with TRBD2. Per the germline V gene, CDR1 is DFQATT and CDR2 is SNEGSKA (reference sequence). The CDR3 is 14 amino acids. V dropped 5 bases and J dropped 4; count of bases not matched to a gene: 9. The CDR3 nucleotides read TGCAGTGCTGAAGGCGGGGGTTCGGCAGATACGCAGTATTTT. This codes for CSAEGGGSADTQYF.

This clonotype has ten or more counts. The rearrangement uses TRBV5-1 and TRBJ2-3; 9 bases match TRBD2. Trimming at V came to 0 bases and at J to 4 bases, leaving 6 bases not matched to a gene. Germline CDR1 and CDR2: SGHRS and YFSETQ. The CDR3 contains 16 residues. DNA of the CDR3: TGCGCCAGCAGCTTGGACCTAGCGGGATCTTCAGATACGCAGTATTTT. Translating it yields CASSLDLAGSSDTQYF.

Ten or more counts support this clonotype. The CDR3 loop is CASSFGGEETQYF. The CDR3 DNA follows: TGTGCCAGCAGTTTCGGTGGGGAAGAGACCCAGTACTTC. The chain links TRBV28 to TRBJ2-5; no clear D. The CDR3 has 13 amino acids. Trimming cost V 3 bases and J 3 bases, with 8 bases left between them. Germline CDR1 MDHEN, CDR2 SYDVKM.

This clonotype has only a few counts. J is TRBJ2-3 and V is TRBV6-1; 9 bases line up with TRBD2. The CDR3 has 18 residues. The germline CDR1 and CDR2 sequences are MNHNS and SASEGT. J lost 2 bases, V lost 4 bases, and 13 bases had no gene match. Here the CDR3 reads CASSGGHGTSPITDTQYF. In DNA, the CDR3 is TGTGCCAGCAGTGGCGGACACGGGACTAGCCCAATCACAGATACGCAGTATTTT.

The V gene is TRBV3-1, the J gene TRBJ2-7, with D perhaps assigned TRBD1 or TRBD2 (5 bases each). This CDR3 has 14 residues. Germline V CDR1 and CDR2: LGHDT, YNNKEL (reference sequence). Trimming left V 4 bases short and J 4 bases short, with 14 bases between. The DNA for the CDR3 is TGTGCCAGCAGCCGGCCCGGGACCGGTTACGAGCAGTACTTC. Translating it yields CASSRPGTGYEQYF.

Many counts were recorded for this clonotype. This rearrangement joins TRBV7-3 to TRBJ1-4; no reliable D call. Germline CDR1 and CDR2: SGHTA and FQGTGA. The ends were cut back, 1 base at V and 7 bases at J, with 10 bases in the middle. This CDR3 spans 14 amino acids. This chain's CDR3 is CASSLNGLGEKLFF. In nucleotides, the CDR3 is TGTGCCAGCAGCTTAAATGGGCTCGGTGAAAAACTGTTTTTT.

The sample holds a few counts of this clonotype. CDR3 region: CATSAIAGKTYNEQFF. The CDR3 nucleotides read TGTGCCACCAGTGCGATAGCGGGAAAGACCTACAATGAGCAGTTCTTC. The chain combines TRBV24-1 with TRBJ2-1; 8 bases match TRBD2. Germline values: CDR1 KGHDR, CDR2 SFDVKD. CDR3 size: 16 residues. With 5 bases clipped from V and 2 bases from J, the junction kept 7 bases outside the gene matches.

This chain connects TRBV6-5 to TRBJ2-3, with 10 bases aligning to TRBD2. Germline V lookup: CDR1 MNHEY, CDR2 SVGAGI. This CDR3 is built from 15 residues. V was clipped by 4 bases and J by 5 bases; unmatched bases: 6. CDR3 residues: CASSSPSGSGDTQYF. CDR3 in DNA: TGTGCCAGCAGTTCCCCTAGCGGGAGTGGAGATACGCAGTATTTT.

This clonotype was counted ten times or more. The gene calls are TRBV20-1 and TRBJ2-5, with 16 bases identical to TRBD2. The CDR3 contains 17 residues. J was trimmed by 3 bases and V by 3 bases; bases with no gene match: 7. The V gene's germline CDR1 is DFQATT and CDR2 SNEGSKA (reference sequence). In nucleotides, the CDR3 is TGCAGTGCTAGGGGGACTAGCGGGAGGGTCGGGGAAGAGACCCAGTACTTC. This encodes CSARGTSGRVGEETQYF.